This is a list of T cell receptor beta chains from one sample in a study of blood T cell repertoires in COVID-19. Here immunoSEQ multiplex PCR was the method, and the copy in TCRdb shows in-frame clones only, minus some. The sample has roughly 280,000 clones, about 86% seen once; the top ten hold over 1.5%. The sequencing input was peripheral blood. The receptors here all came from a man aged 25 to 45 with active or convalescent COVID-19. CDR3s include the opening cysteine and the closing phenylalanine or tryptophan. D genes are given only for firm matches. Rows may omit the clone size; those that give it use once, few, many or a size class.

D	J	size	V	CDR3	DNA
NA	TRBJ1-6	NA	TRBV6-6	CASSYGELYNSPLHF	TGTGCCAGCAGTTACGGAGAACTCTATAATTCACCCCTCCACTTT
NA	TRBJ1-5	NA	TRBV9	CASSPPGTPICNQPQHF	TGTGCCAGCAGCCCCCCCGGGACACCGATTTGCAATCAGCCCCAGCATTTT
NA	TRBJ2-1	NA	TRBV5-5	CASSLSRSSYNEQFF	TGTGCCAGCAGCTTGAGTCGGAGCTCCTACAATGAGCAGTTCTTC
NA	TRBJ1-1	NA	TRBV6-5	CASTLTGNTEAFF	TGTGCCAGCACGTTAACAGGGAACACTGAAGCTTTCTTT
TRBD1	TRBJ2-7	NA	TRBV13	CASSDQGQGTYEQYF	TGTGCCAGCAGCGACCAGGGACAGGGGACCTACGAGCAGTACTTC
NA	TRBJ1-4	once	TRBV15	CATSRDPGVNEKLFF	TGTGCCACCAGCAGAGATCCGGGGGTAAATGAAAAACTGTTTTTT
NA	TRBJ2-7	few	TRBV9	CASSLTSYEQYF	TGTGCCAGCAGCCTAACGAGCTACGAGCAGTACTTC
NA	TRBJ2-7	NA	TRBV4-2	CASSLGDYEQYF	TGTGCCAGCAGCCTCGGGGACTACGAGCAGTACTTC
NA	TRBJ1-2	NA	TRBV7-2	CASSLDYGPGAAGGYTF	TGTGCCAGCAGCTTAGATTACGGCCCGGGTGCGGCTGGAGGCTACACCTTC
NA	TRBJ1-1	NA	TRBV4-2	CASSQGARNTEAFF	TGTGCCAGCAGCCAAGGGGCCCGAAACACTGAAGCTTTCTTT
NA	TRBJ2-1	once	TRBV3-1/TRBV3-2	CASSRQVGGGGYNEQFF	TGTGCCAGCAGCCGACAAGTTGGGGGGGGCGGCTACAATGAGCAGTTCTTC
NA	TRBJ1-1	NA	TRBV5-6	CASSLDIMNTEAFF	TGTGCCAGCAGCTTGGACATAATGAACACTGAAGCTTTCTTT
TRBD2	TRBJ2-5	NA	TRBV5-6	CASSVILAAHQETQYF	TGTGCCAGCAGCGTAATACTAGCGGCACACCAAGAGACCCAGTACTTC
NA	TRBJ1-1	few	TRBV12-3/TRBV12-4	CASSFPGTEAFF	TGTGCCAGCAGTTTTCCCGGCACTGAAGCTTTCTTT
TRBD2	TRBJ2-2	NA	TRBV9	CASSVATSGGTGELFF	TGTGCCAGCAGCGTAGCGACTAGCGGCGGGACCGGGGAGCTGTTTTTT
TRBD1	TRBJ1-1	few	TRBV4-1	CASSQTGALWDTEAFF	TGCGCCAGCAGCCAAACAGGGGCCCTCTGGGACACTGAAGCTTTCTTT
NA	TRBJ1-1	NA	TRBV12-3/TRBV12-4	CASREGGFNEAFF	TGTGCCAGCAGGGAAGGGGGATTTAATGAAGCTTTCTTT
TRBD1	TRBJ1-4	once	TRBV7-2	CASSLASGRGQEKLFF	TGTGCCAGCAGCTTAGCTTCCGGCAGGGGGCAGGAAAAACTGTTTTTT
TRBD1	TRBJ1-1	NA	TRBV18	CASSPRTGEAFF	TGTGCCAGCTCACCACGGACAGGTGAAGCTTTCTTT
TRBD1	TRBJ1-6	once	TRBV5-8	CASSLGTGGYNSPLHF	TGTGCCAGCAGCCTCGGGACAGGGGGTTATAATTCACCCCTCCACTTT
NA	TRBJ1-5	NA	TRBV2	CASSRTNSNQPQHF	TGTGCCAGCAGTCGGACAAATAGCAATCAGCCCCAGCATTTT
TRBD1	TRBJ2-1	NA	TRBV3-1/TRBV3-2	CASSQVPGQGGNEQFF	TGTGCCAGCAGCCAAGTTCCGGGACAGGGGGGAAATGAGCAGTTCTTC
NA	TRBJ1-5	NA	TRBV4-1	CASSQGRNQPQHF	TGCGCCAGCAGCCAAGGGAGGAATCAGCCCCAGCATTTT
NA	TRBJ2-6	NA	TRBV6-2/TRBV6-3	CASSDRGGHSGANVLTF	TGTGCCAGCAGTGACCGCGGTGGTCACTCTGGGGCCAACGTCCTGACTTTC
TRBD1	TRBJ1-3	NA	TRBV6-5	CASRQGILSGNTIYF	TGTGCCAGCAGACAGGGGATACTCTCTGGAAACACCATATATTTT
TRBD1	TRBJ2-2	NA	TRBV9	CASSVDRGNTGELFF	TGTGCCAGCAGCGTTGACAGGGGTAACACCGGGGAGCTGTTTTTT
NA	TRBJ1-1	few	TRBV2	CASRGRRF	TGTGCCAGCCGCGGTCGGCGTTTT
NA	TRBJ1-2	NA	TRBV6-1	CASSDRGRYYYGYTF	TGTGCCAGCAGTGACAGGGGTCGATATTACTATGGCTACACCTTC
NA	TRBJ1-2	once	TRBV7-9	CASSPRTANYGYTF	TGTGCCAGCAGCCCCCGGACAGCCAACTATGGCTACACCTTC
NA	TRBJ2-3	NA	TRBV2	CASSGFRMRDAIGTDTQYF	TGTGCCAGCAGTGGTTTCAGAATGAGGGATGCGATTGGCACAGATACGCAGTATTTT
NA	TRBJ1-1	NA	TRBV4-3	CASSQDVFFYAFF	TGCGCCAGCAGCCAAGACGTTTTTTTCTACGCTTTCTTT
NA	TRBJ2-2	NA	TRBV9	CASSDLRNTGELFF	TGTGCCAGCAGCGACCTCAGGAACACCGGGGAGCTGTTTTTT
NA	TRBJ2-6	NA	TRBV4-1	CASSEMSSGANVLTF	TGCGCCAGCAGCGAAATGAGCTCTGGGGCCAACGTCCTGACTTTC